This T cell receptor (beta chain) was captured in a study of blood T cell repertoires in COVID-19. Study-level background: Acute and convalescent COVID-19 samples came from the United States, Italy and Spain.

This CDR3 region has 14 residues. Germline assignment: CDR1 MNHNY and CDR2 SVGAGI (reference sequence). The V gene end was trimmed by 5 bases and the J gene end by 1 base; junction bases not matched to a gene: 4. Concerning this clone: Other DNA sequences from this sample encode an identical CDR3 as well.

As handled by the study authors: The authors estimated nucleated cell counts from reference gene primer amplification. Some clones are missing from TCRdb's copy, which holds only in-frame ones; the method was immunoSEQ multiplex PCR. V, J and clone size reflect that table, while D and trimming were determined from the DNA. The sample holds around 190,000 clones, around 77% seen once. This TCR derives from a man aged 65-85 years with active or convalescent COVID-19. The chain links TRBV6-6 to TRBJ1-1; TRBD1 aligns across 7 bases. The specimen was peripheral blood. For the CDR3, the DNA is TGTGCCAGCAGTCCCGGGACAGAGAACACTGAAGCTTTCTTT. This gives the protein CASSPGTENTEAFF.